The present T cell receptor beta chain was sequenced within a study of technical replicates of blood from several donors. Data came from immunoSEQ multiplex PCR; TCRdb stores just in-frame clones and leaves some out. The sample lists 91,000 or so clones; about 95% were seen once. The CDR3 covers 15 residues. Germline-derived CDR1 and CDR2 are GTSNPN and SVGIG (reference sequence). The V end lost 1 base, the J end lost 0 bases, and 10 bases lay between the germline ends. The receptor's source is a human donor in good health. The sequenced sample was T cells isolated from PBMCs. V and J are TRBV30 and TRBJ2-1; maybe TRBD2 (6 bases). CDR3 nucleotides: TGTGCCTGGAGTGACCTGGGGGGCTCCTACAATGAGCAGTTCTTC. Its protein product is CAWSDLGGSYNEQFF.